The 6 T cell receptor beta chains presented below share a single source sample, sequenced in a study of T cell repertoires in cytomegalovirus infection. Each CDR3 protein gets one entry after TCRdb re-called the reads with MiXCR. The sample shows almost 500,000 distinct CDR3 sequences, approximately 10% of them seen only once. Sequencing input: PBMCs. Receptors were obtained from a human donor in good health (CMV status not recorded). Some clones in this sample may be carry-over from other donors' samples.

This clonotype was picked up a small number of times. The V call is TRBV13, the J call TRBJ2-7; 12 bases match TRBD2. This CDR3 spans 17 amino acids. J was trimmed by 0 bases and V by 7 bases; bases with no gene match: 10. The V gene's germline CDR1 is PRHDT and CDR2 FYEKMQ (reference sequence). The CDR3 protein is CASTFLAGGKSSYEQYF. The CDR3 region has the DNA TGTGCCAGCACCTTCCTAGCGGGAGGGAAGAGCTCCTACGAGCAGTACTTC.

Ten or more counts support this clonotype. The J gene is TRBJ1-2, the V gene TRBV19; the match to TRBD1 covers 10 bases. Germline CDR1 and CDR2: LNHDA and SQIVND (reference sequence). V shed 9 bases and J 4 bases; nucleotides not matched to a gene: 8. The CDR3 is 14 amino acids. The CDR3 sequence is CASNMDRGTYGYTF. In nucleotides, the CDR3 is TGTGCCAGCAATATGGACAGGGGGACCTATGGCTACACCTTC.

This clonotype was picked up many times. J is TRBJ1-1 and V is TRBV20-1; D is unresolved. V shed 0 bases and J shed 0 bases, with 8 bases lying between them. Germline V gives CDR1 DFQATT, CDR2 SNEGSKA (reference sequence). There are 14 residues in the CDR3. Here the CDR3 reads CSARDRTMNTEAFF. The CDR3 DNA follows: TGCAGTGCTAGAGATAGGACGATGAACACTGAAGCTTTCTTT.

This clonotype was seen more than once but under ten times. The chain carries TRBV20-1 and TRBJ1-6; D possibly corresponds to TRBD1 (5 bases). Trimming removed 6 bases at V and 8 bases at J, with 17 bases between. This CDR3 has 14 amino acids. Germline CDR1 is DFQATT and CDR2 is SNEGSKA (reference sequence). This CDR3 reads CSASSGREDSPLHF. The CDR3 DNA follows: TGCAGTGCAAGTAGCGGCAGGGAGGATTCACCCCTCCACTTT.

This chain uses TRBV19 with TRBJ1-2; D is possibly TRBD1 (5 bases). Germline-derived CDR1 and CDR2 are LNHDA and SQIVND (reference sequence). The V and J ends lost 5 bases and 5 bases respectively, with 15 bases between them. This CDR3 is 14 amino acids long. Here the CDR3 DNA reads TGTGCCAGTAGTGTCAACAGGTTATGGTATGGCTACACCTTC. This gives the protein CASSVNRLWYGYTF.

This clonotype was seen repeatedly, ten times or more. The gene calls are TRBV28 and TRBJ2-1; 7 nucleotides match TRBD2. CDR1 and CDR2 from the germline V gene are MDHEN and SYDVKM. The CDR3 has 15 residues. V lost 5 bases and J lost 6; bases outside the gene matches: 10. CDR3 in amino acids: CASSLGRPAANEQFF. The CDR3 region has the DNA TGTGCCAGCAGTCTCGGGAGGCCAGCAGCCAATGAGCAGTTCTTC. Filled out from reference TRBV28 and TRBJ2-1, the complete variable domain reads DVKVTQSSRYLVKRTGEKVFLECVQDMDHENMFWYRQDPGLGLRLIYFSYDVKMKEKGDIPEGYSVSREKKERFSLILESASTNQTSMYLCASSLGRPAANEQFFGPGTRLTVL.